What follows are 13 T cell receptor beta chains derived from one specimen sequenced in a study of blood T cell repertoires in COVID-19. Sequenced by immunoSEQ multiplex PCR; TCRdb stores in-frame clones only, minus some. In the table there are about 200,000 clones, roughly 82% of which are singletons. The material sequenced was peripheral blood. These receptors came from a woman aged 55-69 years with COVID-19, enrolled during active disease.

The chain combines TRBV27 with TRBJ2-5; 10 bases agree with TRBD2. CDR1 is MNHEY and CDR2 is SMNVEV in the germline V gene (reference sequence). CDR3 length equals 15 residues. V was pared by 6 bases and J by 4 bases, with 8 bases of the junction left unmatched. The CDR3 bases are TGTGCCAGCAGCCGCCCGGGACTAGCGTTAGAGACCCAGTACTTC. Encoded protein: CASSRPGLALETQYF.

The rearrangement uses TRBV12-3 or TRBV12-4 and TRBJ1-6, with 7 bases aligning to TRBD1. The CDR3 spans 13 residues. The trim removed 6 bases at V and 7 bases at J, leaving 3 bases unmatched. The CDR3 nucleotides read TGTGCCAGCAGGACAGGGTTCAATTCACCCCTCCACTTT. Its translation: CASRTGFNSPLHF.

The V and J genes are TRBV18 and TRBJ2-1, with 7 bases aligning to TRBD2. The V segment lost 2 bases and the J segment 10 bases; nucleotides outside the gene matches: 5. The germline V gene has CDR1 KGHSH and CDR2 LQKENI. This CDR3 has 13 amino acids. DNA of the CDR3: TGTGCCAGCTCACCAGGAGCGGGACCGGAGCAGTTCTTC. Amino acid sequence: CASSPGAGPEQFF.

J is TRBJ2-7 and V is TRBV5-5, with D maybe TRBD2 (6 bases). The germline V gene has CDR1 SGHKS and CDR2 YYEKEE (reference sequence). The CDR3 sequence is 13 residues long. The V gene lost 3 bases and the J gene lost 7 bases, with 14 bases spanning the gap. The CDR3 loop is CASSWRGVWEQYF. The CDR3 DNA reads TGTGCCAGCAGCTGGAGGGGTGTTTGGGAGCAGTACTTC.

This chain links TRBV7-2 with TRBJ2-3; D gene ambiguous. V was cut by 5 bases and J by 2 bases, with 11 bases left in between. The CDR3 extends over 14 amino acids. Germline CDR1 is SGHTA and CDR2 is FQGNSA. Here the CDR3 reads CASSADLYTDTQYF. In DNA form, the CDR3 reads TGTGCCAGCAGCGCCGACTTGTACACAGATACGCAGTATTTT.

The chain recombines TRBV11-2 with TRBJ2-7, with a possible D match to TRBD1 (7 bases). Germline values: CDR1 SGHAT, CDR2 FQNNGV. This CDR3 has 14 amino acids. Trimming removed 5 bases from V and 2 bases from J, with 13 bases in between. The CDR3 DNA follows: TGTGCCAGCAGCCCCCAGGGGGGCACCTACGAGCAGTACTTC. Its translation is CASSPQGGTYEQYF.

This sequence joins TRBV5-1 and TRBJ2-1; 8 nucleotides align to TRBD1. CDR1 and CDR2 from the germline V gene are SGHRS and YFSETQ. After removal of 2 bases from V and 3 bases from J, the junction contained 7 bases not matched to a gene. CDR3 length: 16 amino acids. CDR3 region: CASSLRTGQVYNEQFF. DNA for the CDR3: TGCGCCAGCAGCTTACGTACGGGACAGGTCTACAATGAGCAGTTCTTC.

A single count supports this clone. The chain employs TRBV3-1 (or the pseudogene TRBV3-2) and TRBJ2-7; no firm D call. CDR1 is LGHDT, CDR2 YNNKEL, per germline (reference sequence). The V gene lost 0 bases and the J gene lost 1 base, with 7 bases spanning the gap. CDR3 length equals 14 residues. The CDR3 protein is CASSQDTRSYEQYV. CDR3 DNA: TGTGCCAGCAGCCAAGATACCAGGTCCTACGAGCAGTACGTC.

The CDR3 protein is CASSNNNYGYTF. The CDR3 nucleotides read TGTGCCAGCAGCAACAATAACTATGGCTACACCTTC. The chain employs TRBV7-2 and TRBJ1-2; D unclear. The CDR3 loop spans 12 amino acids. V lost 5 bases and J 1 base, leaving 5 bases between the germline ends. Germline lookup yields CDR1 SGHTA and CDR2 FQGNSA.

The chain links TRBV7-9 to TRBJ2-2, with 8 bases fitting TRBD1. Germline trimming cut 0 bases from V and 5 bases from J; bases unmatched to any gene: 11. This CDR3 contains 18 residues. Germline CDR1 reads SEHNR; CDR2 reads FQNEAQ (reference sequence). CDR3 nucleotides: TGTGCCAGCAGCTTAGCCGTAGGACAGGGTTTATGGACCGGGGAGCTGTTTTTT. Translation: CASSLAVGQGLWTGELFF.

V is TRBV5-1 and J is TRBJ2-2, with D possibly being TRBD1 (5 bases). V lost 5 bases, J lost 1 base, and 9 bases lay in between. Germline V gene data show CDR1 as SGHRS and CDR2 as YFSETQ. This CDR3 region has 14 residues. In nucleotides, the CDR3 is TGCGCCAGCAGTGACAGCCGGAACACCGGGGAGCTGTTTTTT. Its translation is CASSDSRNTGELFF.

The chain couples TRBV2 to TRBJ2-3; tentatively, D is TRBD1 (6 bases). CDR1 and CDR2 from the germline V gene are SNHLY and FYNNEI. The germline V and J ends were trimmed by 6 bases and 1 base, with 14 bases remaining between them. This CDR3 is 15 amino acids long. This chain's CDR3 is CASRLRDTGTDTQYF. CDR3 bases: TGTGCCAGCAGACTCCGGGACACTGGCACAGATACGCAGTATTTT.

DNA for the CDR3: TGCGCCAGCAGTCGCGCGGGAGGGAACTATGGCTACACCTTC. Translating it yields CASSRAGGNYGYTF. The chain couples TRBV5-1 to TRBJ1-2; no firm D call. CDR1 is SGHRS and CDR2 is YFSETQ in the germline V gene. V lost 5 bases and J lost 2, with 13 bases in between. CDR3 length: 14 residues.